This TCR beta chain came from a study of shared clonotypes between healthy human individuals. Study results and limitations: Investigators collected only blood, and repertoires in tissues likely differ. The study drew on few donors, limiting represented genetic and exposure-history diversity.

Deep-level running was used for the assay. Sequencing used immunoSEQ multiplex PCR; TCRdb keeps in-frame clones, though not all of them. The sample yields about 1.5 million clones, approximately 98% seen once. On this clone: The antigen remains undetermined.

Trimming removed 7 bases from V and 0 bases from J; junction bases left unmatched: 4. The CDR3 runs to 13 residues. Germline values: CDR1 SQVTM, CDR2 ANQGSEA. The TCR originated in a man aged 25-40 years in good health. The chain links TRBV29-1 to TRBJ1-1; 8 nucleotides align to TRBD1. Sequenced: naive CD4+ T cells sorted from blood. Subset specified: CD45RA+ positively selected. The CDR3 sequence: CSAGTGMNTEAFF. The CDR3 nucleotides are TGCAGCGCAGGGACAGGAATGAACACTGAAGCTTTCTTT.